Sequencing of this T cell receptor delta chain was carried out in a study of γδ T cells in repeated Plasmodium falciparum infection. TCRdb processed the multiplex PCR reads again with the CATT caller. The table shows 85,000 to 95,000 delta-chain clones, with more than 1.4% occurring only once. Flow sorting of PBMC yielded separate Vgamma9/Vdelta2+ and Vdelta2-negative gammadelta T cell populations for bulk repertoire analysis. The germline gives CDR1 GEAIGNYY, CDR2 EKD. The trim removed 3 bases at V and 0 bases at J, leaving 14 bases unmatched. The CDR3 spans 19 residues. A remark on this clone: TCRdb's protein, taken from a much larger clone, differs from this DNA's translation at residue 10, likely owing to a read error; the protein displayed comes from the DNA.

This receptor was identified in a pool of human donors (malaria-infected and uninfected, not separated). The specimen was gamma-delta T cells from blood. The rearrangement links TRDV2 to TRDJ1, with 11 bases aligning to TRDD3. Here the J gene was assigned by germline matching of the DNA, as TCRdb has none. CDR3 residues: CACDDLLGDMPAYTDKLIF. CDR3 DNA sequence: TGTGCCTGTGACGATTTACTGGGGGATATGCCCGCGTACACCGATAAACTCATCTTT.